This T cell receptor beta chain derives from a study of T cells in women clearing cervical HPV infection. Study details: Controls' single incident HPV16 infection cleared within 12 months without precancer. For cases, blood was sampled a median 149 days after lesion detection, interquartile range 90 to 200 days. HLA type could not be excluded as a confounder.

Produced via immunoSEQ multiplex PCR; TCRdb's table is partial and in-frame only. This sample contains approximately 31,000 clones. In regard to this clone: Read data end 3 residues before the CDR3 end; the end is taken from the germline J gene. This CDR3 is also generated by other DNA sequences in the sample.

The germline V gene has CDR1 SEHNR and CDR2 FQNEAQ (reference sequence). The CDR3 is made up of 15 amino acids. The receptor was isolated from a woman between 18 and 75 years old with a cervical HPV16 infection that either progressed to CIN3+ or cleared (not recorded which). This sequence joins TRBV7-9 and TRBJ1-1, with D hard to call. Specimen: blood buffy coat. CDR3 in amino acids: CASRDQREVNNEAFF. The covered CDR3 bases are TGTGCCAGCAGGGACCAGCGGGAGGTTAACAATGAG.